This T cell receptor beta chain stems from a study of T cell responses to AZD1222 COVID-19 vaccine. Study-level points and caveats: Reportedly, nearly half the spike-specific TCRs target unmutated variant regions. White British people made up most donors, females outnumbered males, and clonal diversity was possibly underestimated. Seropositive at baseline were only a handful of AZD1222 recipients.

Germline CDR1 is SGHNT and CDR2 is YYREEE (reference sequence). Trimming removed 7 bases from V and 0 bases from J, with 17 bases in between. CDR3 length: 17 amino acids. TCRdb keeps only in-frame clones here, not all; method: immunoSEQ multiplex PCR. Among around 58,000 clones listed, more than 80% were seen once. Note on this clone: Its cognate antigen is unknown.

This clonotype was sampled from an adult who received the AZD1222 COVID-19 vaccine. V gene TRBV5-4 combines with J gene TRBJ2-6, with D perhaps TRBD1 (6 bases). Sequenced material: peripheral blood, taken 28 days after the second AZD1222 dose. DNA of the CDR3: TGTGCCAGCTCCCTCAGGCCCAGGGGCTCTGGGGCCAACGTCCTGACTTTC. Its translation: CASSLRPRGSGANVLTF.